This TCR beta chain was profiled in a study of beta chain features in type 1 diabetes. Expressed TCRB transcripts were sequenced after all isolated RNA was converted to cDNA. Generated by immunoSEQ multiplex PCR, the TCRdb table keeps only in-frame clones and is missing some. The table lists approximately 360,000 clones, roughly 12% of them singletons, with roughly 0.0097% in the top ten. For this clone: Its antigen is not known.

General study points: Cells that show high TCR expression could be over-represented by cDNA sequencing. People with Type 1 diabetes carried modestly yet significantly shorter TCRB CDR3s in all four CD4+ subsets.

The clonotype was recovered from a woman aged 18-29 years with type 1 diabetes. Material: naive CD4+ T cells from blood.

The CDR3 nucleotides read TGTGCCAGCAGCTTAGGTGGGACAGTAACCTACGAGCAGTACTTC. Translating gives CASSLGGTVTYEQYF. The chain joins TRBV7-3 to TRBJ2-7, with 7 bases fitting TRBD1. CDR1 and CDR2 from the germline V gene are SGHTA and FQGTGA. The CDR3 loop spans 15 amino acids. The V and J ends lost 2 bases and 2 bases, in that order; junction bases with no gene match: 6.